The TCR beta chain under discussion was sequenced for a study of cytomegalovirus exposure and HLA in healthy donors (dated by TCRdb to about 2017). About the investigation overall: According to an earlier analysis of 587 of the donors, roughly 180 million T cells yielded over 90 million unique TCR beta sequences and more than 250 Gb of sequence data. Approximately 310 gigabases of sequencing data and 80 million or so unique TCR sequences were included in an early release covering 500 to 750 HLA-typed donors. Of the approximately 370 genotyped donors, less than 90% were placed in the genetic ancestry cluster associated with self-reported Caucasian donors. The aim of the study was to test whether cataloging public T cell receptors could identify signatures of past pathogen exposure. Using immunosequencing, the study profiled T cell repertoires from around 670 subjects and related those repertoires to cytomegalovirus serostatus. Along with the roughly 700-subject first cohort, a separate validation cohort of some 130 different subjects was used. To predict cytomegalovirus infection status, the study brought together high-throughput TCR immunosequencing, statistical association of individual TCRs with disease status, and machine learning. A later analysis re-examined previously published TCR beta repertoires from just over 650 donors and added high-resolution HLA genotyping to investigate patterns of TCR occurrence. Rather than using new phenotypic data, the later analysis identified candidate immune exposures from TCR beta sequences and from how often those sequences occurred across donors. In an earlier analysis of 550 to 700 of the donors, high-throughput TCR beta sequencing was used to judge whether each TCR beta V gene segment behaved as functional or pseudogenic. Donor age, sex, ethnicity and CMV serostatus were collected together with the repertoire data. A later genetic analysis took genome-wide SNP genotypes for about 55% of the 666 donors and used that subset as a discovery cohort. All discovery cohort repertoires had been generated on a single sequencing platform. HLA typing included class I and class II loci at four-digit resolution. Typing coverage varied by locus: roughly 629-640 donors for A, B, C, DRB1 and DQB1; approximately 500 for DQA1; over 600 for DPA1; roughly 470 for DPB1. Roughly 5 DR-DQ haplotypes were treated as single units for association and clustering because of strong linkage in the cohort. Among some 410 genotyped donors of the cohort, an average of about 240,000 unique TCR beta nucleotide sequences was sequenced per donor, of which roughly 17% were non-productive.

V is pared back by 4 bases and J by 3 bases, with 17 bases lying between the germline termini. CDR1 and CDR2 are drawn from the germline V gene: SGHDT, YYEEEE. Taken from cysteine to phenylalanine, the CDR3 has 16 residues. Only the CDR3 DNA stays, 48 bases, in frame from base 1. Libraries were made using the immunoSEQ multiplex PCR assay. The multiplex PCR relied on a mix of 60 forward primers for TCR Vbeta segments and 13 reverse primers for TCR Jbeta segments. A multiplex PCR assay on genomic DNA amplified the CDR3 region of rearranged TCR beta genes. Amplified TCR beta libraries were sequenced as 87-base-pair reads on the Illumina HiSeq System. For the original study's pipeline: A later analysis tallied around 87 million unique TCR beta chains across the 666 repertoires, and about 12 million of those chains were shared by two or more donors. A nearest-neighbor algorithm error-corrected the raw reads and collapsed the reads into unique sequences, merging closely related sequences to remove PCR and sequencing errors. Alignment of CDR3 sequences to IMGT reference sequences was used to assign V, D and J gene segments. Each retained sequence needed at least a six-nucleotide match to both a V gene segment and a J gene segment. Rearrangements were called productive when the CDR3 lacked stop codons and stayed in frame with V and J; all others were non-productive. CDR3 was defined according to IMGT convention as the region running from the second conserved V-encoded cysteine to the conserved J-encoded phenylalanine. Sequences without an unambiguous match to a single V gene segment were excluded from the earlier analysis of 500 to 700 of the donors. In an earlier analysis of some 590 of the donors, a V segment was called functional when productive rearrangements were above 56.7%, and segregating when the standard deviation between donors exceeded 5%. A statistical classification framework was built for diagnosing cytomegalovirus status from the catalog of TCR beta chain sequences. V and J gene assignment, in a later analysis, came from comparing TCR nucleotide sequences with IMGT/GENE-DB human TR gene sequences. In a later analysis, CDR3 sequences and most-parsimonious VDJ recombination scenarios were assigned using the TCRdist pipeline. In a later analysis, each TCR beta chain was defined by its CDR3 amino acid sequence together with its V-gene family, and reads lacking a unique V-gene family were excluded. A later analysis removed several hundred highly shared, low-generation-probability nucleotide sequences to deal with suspected cross-contamination and a sequencing artifact. In a later analysis, a clonal expansion index was calculated for each public chain from normalized within-repertoire ranks of inferred template counts. Generation probabilities in a later analysis came from a VDJ recombination model fitted to out-of-frame rearrangements, and those results were checked against IGoR. Hypergeometric tests were used in a later analysis to score TCR-TCR, TCR-HLA and TCR-CMV co-occurrence, with a repertoire-size bias correction applied to the TCR pairs. A later analysis estimated false discovery rates by permuting HLA or CMV assignments 20 times. A later analysis grouped co-occurring TCRs with DBSCAN, adding TCRdist sequence similarity when clustering within HLA-allele-positive subsets. Repertoires with fewer than 30,000 or more than 120,000 public chains were left out of co-occurrence clustering, as were several repertoires with anomalous nucleotide sharing. TCRdb took this table from immuneACCESS and kept in-frame rearrangements with V and J called. Such tables lack part of the clones; where checked against another copy, unresolved V genes explain under half of the gap, and the rest is unexplained. V and J calls plus clone size are reproduced from that table; the DNA served to infer D and trimming. The sample's clone listing holds tens of thousands of clones. Of the sample, roughly 20% falls within the top ten clones.

The paper's findings and limits, for the study overall: An association between a missense DCLRE1C variant and V-gene and J-gene trimming of TCR beta chains was found in a later genetic analysis and replicated in an independent cohort. In vitro tests confirmed that a few of the cytomegalovirus-associated TCR beta chains recognize cytomegalovirus antigens. The earlier analysis of a few hundred of the donors excluded 15 to 20 rarely observed V segments, including chromosome 9 orphons, because counts were too low. Across donors, most TCR sequences were observed very rarely, whereas some public TCRs were present in many individuals. In a later analysis, several top co-occurrence clusters were reported to appear linked to parvovirus B19, influenza, CMV and Epstein-Barr virus. Because HLA typing was unavailable for some donors at each locus, only the typed subset was used in association tests. CMV serostatus was the only immune exposure information available for the cohort. Most CMV-associated TCR beta chains appeared to be HLA-restricted in a later analysis, and the HLA associations seemed to be driven largely by CMV exposure. A further reported finding was that TCR beta sequences accurately predicted the HLA-A and HLA-B alleles for most subjects in the first cohort. Some IMGT-functional V segments, including TRBV6-2 and TRBV6-3, could not be distinguished by the 87-base-pair reads and were therefore excluded. The cohort was sequenced for TCR beta chains only, and without alpha or paired-chain data the features that could be detected were limited. According to a later genetic analysis, donors in an Asian-associated ancestry cluster had fewer N-insertions in productive TCRs than the approximately 670-donor mean. Linkage disequilibrium might explain the correlated functional status among segregating V segments, but an unknown experimental factor could not be ruled out. The classifier was reported to diagnose cytomegalovirus status with high specificity and sensitivity in both the original cohort and the validation cohort. The authors suggested that the approach could potentially be extended to other disease states and immunological phenotypes. Specific HLA alleles were associated with 15,000 to 20,000 TCR beta sequences at a false discovery rate of 0.05 in a later analysis. A total of fewer than 200 TCR beta chains were listed by the study as associated with cytomegalovirus. Assigning TCR associations to individual alleles was difficult when HLA alleles, especially DR and DQ, strongly co-occurred. In a later analysis, HLA-associated TCR beta chains showed more clonal expansion and lower generation probabilities than non-associated chains that were equally common. Presence/absence analyses assumed roughly uniform sequencing depth across donors, an assumption that may not hold. The sequencing pipeline was judged likely to have produced a cluster of highly shared sequence variants as a technical artifact. According to a later analysis, TCR association rates differed among HLA loci, with DRB1 alleles showing the most associated TCRs and HLA-C alleles showing the fewest. In an earlier analysis of around 600 of the donors, most TCR beta V segments appeared in productive rearrangements about 87% or about 30% of the time, broadly matching IMGT annotations.

Regarding this clone: It has no known antigen specificity.

The cohort consisted of 650 to 850 healthy bone marrow donors. Cohort members were all nominally healthy when sampled, although unrecorded immune exposures were likely present. The donor was CMV seropositive and belonged to the group of 250 to 300 seropositive cohort members. Each donor provided a peripheral blood sample, and peripheral blood mononuclear cells were used for TCR beta sequencing. The Qiagen DNeasy Blood Extraction Kit was used to extract genomic DNA from the blood cell samples. The sample taken for sequencing was PBMCs. This clonotype originated in a man aged 55 to 70 in good health and CMV-seropositive. Recombination joined TRBV5-6 with TRBJ2-1; a tentative D match to TRBD2 spans 6 bases. The CDR3 reads as follows: CASSPPPGRLYNEQFF. The DNA is as follows: TGTGCCAGCAGCCCCCCCCCGGGGAGGCTCTACAATGAGCAGTTCTTC.